This TCR beta chain emerged from a study of blood T cell repertoires in COVID-19 (dated by TCRdb to the early 2020s). As for the study more broadly: Collaborator samples came from the United States, Italy and Spain and covered acute and convalescent phases of COVID-19. The prospective study material was composed of cDNA or gDNA derived from T cells, B-cell-depleted T cells, or PBMCs. The dataset comprised deeply sampled blood TCRbeta repertoires from subjects exposed to, actively infected with, or recovered from COVID-19. The repertoires were released in a freely available public database intended as a resource for research on the immune response to SARS-CoV-2. The samples were drawn from two sources: the first 160 participants of the ongoing ImmuneRACE study, and approximately 1,300 subjects contributed by 6 global collaborators. Nearly every sample came with metadata listing a de-identified subject ID, COVID-19 status, age in years and sex. Where available, HLA class I and class II types were obtained from metadata supplied by the sample provider rather than from assay-based typing. Results the study describes overall, beyond this receptor: The amount of clinical and demographic metadata varied by source and participant and was provided uncurated.

The collaborating institutions used their own protocols to collect whole blood in K2EDTA tubes. For TCRbeta analysis, collaborators shipped samples as frozen whole blood, isolated PBMCs, or DNA extracted from either of those sample types. Details on this clone: Its binding antigen is unknown. Within one base of it there is no much larger clone, and no base qualities were kept.

The junction shows trimming of 1 base on V and 4 bases on J, plus 14 bases between the germline ends. The CDR3, cysteine through phenylalanine, is 16 amino acids long. The DNA shown is the 48-base CDR3, in frame from base 1. The germline V gene specifies SGHRS as CDR1 and YFSETQ as CDR2. The immunoSEQ Assay, a bias-controlled multiplex PCR, was used to amplify TCRbeta CDR3 regions from genomic DNA. As for how the authors treated the data: Within the assay, amplification of reference gene primers was used to estimate how many nucleated cells each sample contained. Sequence reads were collapsed and filtered to measure the absolute abundance of every unique TCRbeta CDR3 rearrangement. Productive Simpson clonality was computed per sample as the square root of Simpson's diversity index over productive rearrangements. This immuneACCESS table, as held by TCRdb, lists in-frame sequences with V and J called but not all clones. Of the missing ones, under half trace to an unresolved V gene in checked studies; the others have no known cause. The D gene and trimming were derived from the DNA, and the V and J assignments and clone size from that table. Present in this sample are around 170,000 clones, approximately 83% of which were seen just once. In total, the top ten clones hold more than 7.5% of the sample.

The sequence derives from a man aged 50-60 years with active or convalescent COVID-19. Here the chain combines TRBV5-1 and TRBJ2-2; TRBD1 could be the D gene, as 5 bases match. Sequencing was carried out using peripheral blood. The base sequence is TGCGCCAGCAGCTTGCACCAGGGCCCAGGCACCGGGGAGCTGTTTTTT. Its product reads: CASSLHQGPGTGELFF. The full variable domain, completed from the reference TRBV5-1 and TRBJ2-2 proteins outside the CDR3, reads KAGVTQTPRYLIKTRGQQVTLSCSPISGHRSVSWYQQTPGQGLQFLFEYFSETQRNKGNFPGRFSGRQFSNSRSEMNVSTLELGDSALYLCASSLHQGPGTGELFFGEGSRLTVL.